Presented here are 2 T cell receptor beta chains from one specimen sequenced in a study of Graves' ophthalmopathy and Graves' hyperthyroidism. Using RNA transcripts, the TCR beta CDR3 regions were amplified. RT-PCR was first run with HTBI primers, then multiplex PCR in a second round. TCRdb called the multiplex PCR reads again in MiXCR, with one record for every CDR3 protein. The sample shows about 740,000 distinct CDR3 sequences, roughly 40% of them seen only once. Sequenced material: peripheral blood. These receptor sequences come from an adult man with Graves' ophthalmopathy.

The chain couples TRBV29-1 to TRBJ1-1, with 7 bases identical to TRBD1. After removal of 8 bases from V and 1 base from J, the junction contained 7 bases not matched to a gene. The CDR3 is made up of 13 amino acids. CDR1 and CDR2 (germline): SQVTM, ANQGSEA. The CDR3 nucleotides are TGCAGCTTGGACGGACAGGCGAACACTGAAGCTTTCTTT. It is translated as CSLDGQANTEAFF.

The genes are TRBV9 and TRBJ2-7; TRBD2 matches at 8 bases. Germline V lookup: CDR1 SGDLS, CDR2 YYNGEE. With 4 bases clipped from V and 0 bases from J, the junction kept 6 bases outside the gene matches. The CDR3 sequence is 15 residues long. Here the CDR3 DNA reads TGTGCCAGCAGCCGTATAGCGGGGAGCTCCTACGAGCAGTACTTC. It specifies CASSRIAGSSYEQYF.